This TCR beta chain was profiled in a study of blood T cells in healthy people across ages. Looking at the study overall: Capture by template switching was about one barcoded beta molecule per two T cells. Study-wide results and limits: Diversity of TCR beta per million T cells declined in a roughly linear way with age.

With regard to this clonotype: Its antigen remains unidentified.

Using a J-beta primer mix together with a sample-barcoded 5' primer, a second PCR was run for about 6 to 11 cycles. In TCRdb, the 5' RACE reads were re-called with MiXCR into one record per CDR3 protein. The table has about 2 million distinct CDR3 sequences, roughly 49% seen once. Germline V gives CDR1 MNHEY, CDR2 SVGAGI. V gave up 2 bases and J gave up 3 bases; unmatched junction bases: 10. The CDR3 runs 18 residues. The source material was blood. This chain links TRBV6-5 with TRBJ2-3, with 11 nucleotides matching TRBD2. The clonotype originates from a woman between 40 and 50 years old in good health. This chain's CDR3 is CASSYPFGLAGATDTQYF. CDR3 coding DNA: TGTGCCAGCAGTTACCCGTTTGGACTAGCGGGTGCGACAGATACGCAGTATTTT.